Listed below are T cell receptor beta chains from one sample, sequenced in a study of T cell repertoires in cytomegalovirus infection. MiXCR was run by TCRdb on the reads, yielding one entry per CDR3 protein. The repertoire consists of about half a million distinct CDR3 sequences, with roughly 46% occurring once and the leading ten covering about two fifths. Their specific antigens are unknown. The sample was cultured PBMCs, taken from culture after CMV antigen stimulation. The receptors here all came from a human donor in good health (CMV status not recorded). Some clones in this sample may be carry-over from other donors' samples. The CDR3 runs from the conserved cysteine through the conserved F or W. Fields, in order: V gene, D gene, clone size, J gene, CDR3 DNA, CDR3 protein. The D gene is left open where the match is weak. Where a row states a size, it is once, few, many or the class of an expanded clone; other rows omit it.

v_gene: TRBV7-6
d_gene: NA
abundance: NA
j_gene: TRBJ2-5
CDR3nt: TGTGCCAGCGGAGCGGAAGAGACCCAGTACTTC
CDR3aa: CASGAEETQYF

v_gene: TRBV20-1
d_gene: TRBD2
abundance: few
j_gene: TRBJ2-3
CDR3nt: TGCAGTGCTAGGACTAGCGGGAGAGATACGCAGTATTTT
CDR3aa: CSARTSGRDTQYF

v_gene: TRBV29-1
d_gene: TRBD1
abundance: NA
j_gene: TRBJ1-1
CDR3nt: TGCAGCGCCGTACAGGGGGCGTGGACCACTGAAGCTTTCTTT
CDR3aa: CSAVQGAWTTEAFF

v_gene: TRBV19
d_gene: TRBD1
abundance: NA
j_gene: TRBJ2-2
CDR3nt: TGTGCCAGTAGTACTCGGGACAGGGGGTACCCCGGGAAGAGGTTTTTT
CDR3aa: CASSTRDRGYPGKRFF

v_gene: TRBV4-1
d_gene: TRBD2
abundance: once
j_gene: TRBJ2-3
CDR3nt: TGTGCCGGTTCTAGCGGGGGGGCATTGGATACGCAGTATTTT
CDR3aa: CAGSSGGALDTQYF

v_gene: TRBV7-8
d_gene: TRBD1
abundance: NA
j_gene: TRBJ2-5
CDR3nt: TGTGCCAGCAGCGCGCAGGGGGTTGTAAAGACCCAGTACTTC
CDR3aa: CASSAQGVVKTQYF

v_gene: TRBV4-1
d_gene: NA
abundance: few
j_gene: TRBJ2-5
CDR3nt: TGCGCCAGCAGCCAAGATCGGACAGCAAGGACCCAGTACTTC
CDR3aa: CASSQDRTARTQYF

v_gene: TRBV7-2
d_gene: NA
abundance: few
j_gene: TRBJ2-5
CDR3nt: TGTGCCAGCAGCTTGTTTAGCAACCAAGAGACCCAGTACTTC
CDR3aa: CASSLFSNQETQYF

v_gene: TRBV6-1
d_gene: NA
abundance: NA
j_gene: TRBJ2-3
CDR3nt: TGTGCCAGTTGTGTCGAATTCACAGATACGCAGTATTTT
CDR3aa: CASCVEFTDTQYF

v_gene: TRBV15
d_gene: NA
abundance: NA
j_gene: TRBJ2-4
CDR3nt: TGTGCCACCCGGAGCCGAAAAAACATTCAGTACTTC
CDR3aa: CATRSRKNIQYF

v_gene: TRBV4-3
d_gene: NA
abundance: NA
j_gene: TRBJ1-2
CDR3nt: TGCGCCAGCAGCCAAGAACCGGGCGAAGCTAACTATGGCTACACCTTC
CDR3aa: CASSQEPGEANYGYTF

v_gene: TRBV7-9
d_gene: NA
abundance: few
j_gene: TRBJ2-5
CDR3nt: TGTGCCAGCAGCTTAAGAGGCCAGTACCAAGAGACCCAGTACTTC
CDR3aa: CASSLRGQYQETQYF

v_gene: TRBV6-2/TRBV6-3
d_gene: TRBD2
abundance: few
j_gene: TRBJ2-7
CDR3nt: TGTGCCAGCAGTTATGGACTAGCGGCCTACGAGCAGTACTTC
CDR3aa: CASSYGLAAYEQYF